Listed below are T cell receptor beta chains from one sample, sequenced in a study of spatial heterogeneity in lung cancer. TCRdb analysed the 5' RACE reads with MiXCR anew, one entry per CDR3 protein. The sample has more than 80,000 distinct CDR3 sequences; 12% are singletons. The sample was PBMCs, taken at surgery. These receptors were taken from a male donor with early-stage non-small cell lung cancer. Both conserved end residues are trimmed from each CDR3. Each record gives: CDR3 protein, V gene, J gene.

CDR3aa: ASSPGDYEQY; v_gene: TRBV12-3/TRBV12-4; j_gene: TRBJ2-7
CDR3aa: ASSREGATEAF; v_gene: TRBV4-3; j_gene: TRBJ1-1
CDR3aa: SARQTGRGEKLF; v_gene: TRBV20-1; j_gene: TRBJ1-4
CDR3aa: VSSSQGVNEQF; v_gene: TRBV6-2/TRBV6-3; j_gene: TRBJ2-1
CDR3aa: ASSSPRRWGGYT; v_gene: TRBV28; j_gene: TRBJ1-2
CDR3aa: SVVWRKGVFSGANVLT; v_gene: TRBV29-1; j_gene: TRBJ2-6
CDR3aa: ASSPGTGASYEQY; v_gene: TRBV4-3; j_gene: TRBJ2-7
CDR3aa: ASSLGESNQPQD; v_gene: TRBV5-1; j_gene: TRBJ1-5
CDR3aa: ASSPGLAGGQETQY; v_gene: TRBV28; j_gene: TRBJ2-5
CDR3aa: ASRLRGRPASNEQF; v_gene: TRBV5-5; j_gene: TRBJ2-1
CDR3aa: ASSPAGGERTEAF; v_gene: TRBV18; j_gene: TRBJ1-1
CDR3aa: ASRSGGTPGELF; v_gene: TRBV28; j_gene: TRBJ2-2
CDR3aa: SASVGGNEKLF; v_gene: TRBV20-1; j_gene: TRBJ1-4
CDR3aa: ASSLQTSSQY; v_gene: TRBV7-2; j_gene: TRBJ2-5
CDR3aa: ASSQGLAGGQETQY; v_gene: TRBV7-2; j_gene: TRBJ2-5
CDR3aa: ASRSDGRFQETQY; v_gene: TRBV6-5; j_gene: TRBJ2-5
CDR3aa: ASSLMASGNHREQF; v_gene: TRBV5-1; j_gene: TRBJ2-1
CDR3aa: ASSPQELRNSPLH; v_gene: TRBV18; j_gene: TRBJ1-6
CDR3aa: ASRDRGIYEQY; v_gene: TRBV28; j_gene: TRBJ2-7
CDR3aa: ASSLRDQSSYNEQF; v_gene: TRBV28; j_gene: TRBJ2-1
CDR3aa: ASSAREAF; v_gene: TRBV11-2; j_gene: TRBJ1-1
CDR3aa: SAYRDNPTEAF; v_gene: TRBV20-1; j_gene: TRBJ1-1
CDR3aa: ASISTGSAYEQY; v_gene: TRBV2; j_gene: TRBJ2-7
CDR3aa: ASSSGGSQETQY; v_gene: TRBV18; j_gene: TRBJ2-5
CDR3aa: ASVPRVPETQY; v_gene: TRBV2; j_gene: TRBJ2-5
CDR3aa: ASSIEGQPGVVLT; v_gene: TRBV12-3/TRBV12-4; j_gene: TRBJ2-6
CDR3aa: ASSLELSQPQH; v_gene: TRBV11-1; j_gene: TRBJ1-5
CDR3aa: ASSITGGSKPQH; v_gene: TRBV12-3/TRBV12-4; j_gene: TRBJ1-5
CDR3aa: ASSSPWGSGANVLT; v_gene: TRBV7-2; j_gene: TRBJ2-6
CDR3aa: ASGLGTGRMNTEAF; v_gene: TRBV12-5; j_gene: TRBJ1-1
CDR3aa: ASSYADTQY; v_gene: TRBV7-2; j_gene: TRBJ2-3
CDR3aa: SARDPGGGPNEQF; v_gene: TRBV20-1; j_gene: TRBJ2-1
CDR3aa: ASSLNQGAVEKLF; v_gene: TRBV5-1; j_gene: TRBJ1-4
CDR3aa: ASSIQGIDFGAQPQH; v_gene: TRBV2; j_gene: TRBJ1-5
CDR3aa: ASSLVPGLNEKLF; v_gene: TRBV5-1; j_gene: TRBJ1-4
CDR3aa: ASSPAGGRQPQH; v_gene: TRBV19; j_gene: TRBJ1-5
CDR3aa: ASSYEGNSPLH; v_gene: TRBV12-3/TRBV12-4; j_gene: TRBJ1-6
CDR3aa: ATSDWTGYEQY; v_gene: TRBV24-1; j_gene: TRBJ2-7
CDR3aa: ASSLMGTSYEQY; v_gene: TRBV7-2; j_gene: TRBJ2-7
CDR3aa: SGGSSYNSPLH; v_gene: TRBV20-1; j_gene: TRBJ1-6
CDR3aa: ATSRDGGDEQF; v_gene: TRBV15; j_gene: TRBJ2-1
CDR3aa: ATSEDDQGGSTDTQY; v_gene: TRBV24-1; j_gene: TRBJ2-3
CDR3aa: ASSQGELVWTTGYT; v_gene: TRBV4-1; j_gene: TRBJ1-2
CDR3aa: ASSGGTEKLF; v_gene: TRBV9; j_gene: TRBJ1-4
CDR3aa: ATSREDTAGNTIY; v_gene: TRBV15; j_gene: TRBJ1-3
CDR3aa: ASSPTPGRTNEKLF; v_gene: TRBV7-8; j_gene: TRBJ1-4
CDR3aa: ASSLALVTGELF; v_gene: TRBV7-2; j_gene: TRBJ2-2